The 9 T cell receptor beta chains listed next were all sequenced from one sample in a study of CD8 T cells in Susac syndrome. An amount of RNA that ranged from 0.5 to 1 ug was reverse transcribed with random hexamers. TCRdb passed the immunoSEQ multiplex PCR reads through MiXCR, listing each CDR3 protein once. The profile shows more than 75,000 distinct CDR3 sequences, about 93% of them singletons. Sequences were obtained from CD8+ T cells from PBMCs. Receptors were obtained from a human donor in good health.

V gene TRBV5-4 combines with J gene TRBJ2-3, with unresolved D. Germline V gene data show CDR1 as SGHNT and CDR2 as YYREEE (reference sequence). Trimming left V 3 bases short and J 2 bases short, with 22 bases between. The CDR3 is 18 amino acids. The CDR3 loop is CASSSPEGFGLTTDTQYF. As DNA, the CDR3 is TGTGCCAGCAGCTCCCCAGAAGGATTCGGCCTAACCACAGATACGCAGTATTTT.

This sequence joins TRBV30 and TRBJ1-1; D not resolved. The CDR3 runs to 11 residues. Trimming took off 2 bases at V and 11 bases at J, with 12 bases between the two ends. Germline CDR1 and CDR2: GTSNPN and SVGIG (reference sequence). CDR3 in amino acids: CAWSLDGGAFF. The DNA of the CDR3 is TGTGCCTGGAGTTTGGACGGAGGGGCTTTCTTT.

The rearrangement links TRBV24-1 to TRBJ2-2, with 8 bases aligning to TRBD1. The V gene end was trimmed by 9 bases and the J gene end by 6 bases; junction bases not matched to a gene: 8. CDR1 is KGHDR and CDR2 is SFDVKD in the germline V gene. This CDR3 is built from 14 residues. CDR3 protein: CATEGQGSAGELFF. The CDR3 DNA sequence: TGTGCCACCGAAGGACAGGGAAGCGCCGGGGAGCTGTTTTTT.

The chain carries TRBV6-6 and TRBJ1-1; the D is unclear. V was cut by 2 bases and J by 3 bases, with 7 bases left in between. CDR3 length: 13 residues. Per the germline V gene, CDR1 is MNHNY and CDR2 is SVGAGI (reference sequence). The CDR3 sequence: CASSYPLDTEAFF. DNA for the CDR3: TGTGCCAGCAGTTACCCACTGGACACTGAAGCTTTCTTT.

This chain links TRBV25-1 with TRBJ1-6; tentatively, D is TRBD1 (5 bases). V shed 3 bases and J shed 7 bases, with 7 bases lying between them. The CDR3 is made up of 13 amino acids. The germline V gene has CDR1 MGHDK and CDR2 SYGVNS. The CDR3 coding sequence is TGTGCCAGCAGTGAGACAGAGAATTCACCCCTCCACTTT. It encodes CASSETENSPLHF. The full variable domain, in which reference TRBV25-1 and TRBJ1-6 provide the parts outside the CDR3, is EADIYQTPRYLVIGTGKKITLECSQTMGHDKMYWYQQDPGMELHLIHYSYGVNSTEKGDLSSESTVSRIRTEHFPLTLESARPSHTSQYLCASSETENSPLHFGNGTRLTVT.

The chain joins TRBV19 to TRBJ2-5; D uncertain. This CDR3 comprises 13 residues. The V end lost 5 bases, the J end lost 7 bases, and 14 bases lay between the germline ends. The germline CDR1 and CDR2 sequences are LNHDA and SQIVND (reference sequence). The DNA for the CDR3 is TGTGCCAGTAGTCCCGGGCCCGGCAGGACCCAGTACTTC. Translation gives CASSPGPGRTQYF.

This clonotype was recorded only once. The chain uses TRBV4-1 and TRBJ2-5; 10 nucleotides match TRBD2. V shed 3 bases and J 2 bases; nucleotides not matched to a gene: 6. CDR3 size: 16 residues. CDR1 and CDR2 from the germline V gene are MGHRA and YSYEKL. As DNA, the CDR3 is TGCGCCAGCAGCCAGACTCTAGCGGGGGTACAAGAGACCCAGTACTTC. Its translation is CASSQTLAGVQETQYF.

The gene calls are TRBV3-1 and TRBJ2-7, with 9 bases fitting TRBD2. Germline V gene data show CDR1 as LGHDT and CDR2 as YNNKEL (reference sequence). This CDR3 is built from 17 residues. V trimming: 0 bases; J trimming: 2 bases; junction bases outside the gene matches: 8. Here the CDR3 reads CASSQDPRLAATYEQYF. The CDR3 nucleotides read TGTGCCAGCAGCCAAGATCCGAGACTAGCGGCTACCTACGAGCAGTACTTC.

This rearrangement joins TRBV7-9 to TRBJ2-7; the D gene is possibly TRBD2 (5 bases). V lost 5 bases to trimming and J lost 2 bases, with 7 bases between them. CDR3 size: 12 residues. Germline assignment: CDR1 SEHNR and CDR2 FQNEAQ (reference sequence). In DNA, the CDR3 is TGTGCCAGCAGCATCGGGACCTACGAGCAGTACTTC. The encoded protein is CASSIGTYEQYF.